The present T cell receptor (beta chain) was sequenced within a study of beta chain features in type 1 diabetes. About this clone itself: What it recognizes is unknown.

Of the isolated RNA, all was reverse transcribed, and so the sequenced material was expressed TCRB transcripts. Generated by immunoSEQ multiplex PCR, the TCRdb table keeps only in-frame clones and is missing some. The sample has about 150,000 clones, under 60% seen once. A single heparinised draw of approximately 0.12 L on average was taken per donor. It was via CD45RO/CCR7/CD25/CD127/CD95/CD27 that CD4+ naive, central memory, regulatory and stem cell-like memory cells were sorted. Purity exceeding 95% was reached by all sorted populations. CDR1 and CDR2 from the germline V gene are SGDLS and YYNGEE. This CDR3 is built from 14 residues. Points from the study as a whole: The study found fewer insertions and more deletions at VDJ junctions in type 1 diabetes patients.

The chain employs TRBV9 and TRBJ2-5, with 12 positions matching TRBD2. The end of the DNA is better explained by TRBJ2-7, so the J call may be wrong. Sequencing input: Tregs from blood. The clonotype comes from a man younger than 35 in good health. As DNA, the CDR3 is TGTGCCAGCAGCAGACTAGCGGGAGCCTACGAGCAGTACTTC. Translating it yields CASSRLAGAYEQYF.